This note documents a single T cell receptor (beta chain) sequence. Its matching antigen is unknown. These data originate in a study of beta chain features in type 1 diabetes. Study-wide results and caveats: High TCR expression in some cells could lead to their over-representation in cDNA sequencing. Significant though moderate, a shortening of TCRB CDR3s appeared in all four CD4+ subsets of Type 1 diabetes patients. The study found that naive, central memory and Treg TCRB repertoires appeared more similar in patients than in healthy donors.

Expressed TCRB transcripts got sequenced, as all isolated RNA was reverse transcribed. Mean read depth for naive, central memory and regulatory T cell samples was about 3.4 million reads. Method: immunoSEQ multiplex PCR; TCRdb's copy keeps in-frame clones and lacks some. The sample holds hundreds of thousands of clones; roughly an eighth are singletons and the top ten take just under 0.04%. The germline V gene has CDR1 SGHTA and CDR2 FQGNSA. The length of the CDR3 is 13 residues. V gave up 5 bases and J gave up 9 bases, with 14 bases separating them. Sequencing was performed on naive CD4+ T cells from blood. This sequence joins TRBV7-2 and TRBJ1-5; D unresolved. The receptor was derived from a man aged 18 to 30 with type 1 diabetes. The CDR3 loop reads CASSPNMDSPQHF. In DNA, the CDR3 is TGTGCCAGCAGCCCCAACATGGATTCGCCCCAGCATTTT.